A selection of T cell receptor beta chains follows, all from one sample in a study of T cells in Graves' hyperthyroidism and ophthalmopathy. TCRdb redid the calling of the multiplex PCR reads with MiXCR, one entry per CDR3 protein. The data hold about 640,000 distinct CDR3 sequences, with around 20% observed a single time. Sequencing used blood. These receptors were obtained from a man aged 25-45 years with Graves' ophthalmopathy. CDR3s include the opening cysteine and the closing phenylalanine or tryptophan. The D gene is left open where the match is weak. Not all rows give a size; the values are once, few, many and, for expanded clones, a class.

d_call: TRBD1; j_call: TRBJ1-6; v_call: TRBV11-2; clone_size: few; cdr3_nt: TGTGCCAGCAGCTTAGGAGTTGGGACAGGGGCCCTCCACTTT; cdr3_aa: CASSLGVGTGALHF
d_call: .; j_call: TRBJ2-5; v_call: TRBV5-5; clone_size: many; cdr3_nt: TGTGCCAGCAGCTTGGTTGGCCGGAGGGGAGAGACCCAGTACTTC; cdr3_aa: CASSLVGRRGETQYF
d_call: .; j_call: TRBJ2-1; v_call: TRBV5-1; clone_size: .; cdr3_nt: TGCGCCAGCAGCTTGTACTCGGGGAGATCCTACAATGAGCAGTTCTTC; cdr3_aa: CASSLYSGRSYNEQFF
d_call: .; j_call: TRBJ2-5; v_call: TRBV11-2; clone_size: .; cdr3_nt: TGTGCCAGCAGCCGGGACAACGGGGCGGAGACCCAGTACTTC; cdr3_aa: CASSRDNGAETQYF
d_call: .; j_call: TRBJ2-7; v_call: TRBV5-1; clone_size: few; cdr3_nt: TGCGCCAGCAAGGGCCCCAAGGGCGAGCAGTACTTC; cdr3_aa: CASKGPKGEQYF
d_call: TRBD2; j_call: TRBJ2-1; v_call: TRBV24-1; clone_size: .; cdr3_nt: TGTGCCACCAGTGAACCACTAGCGGGAGACCCCTCCTACAATGAGCAGTTCTTC; cdr3_aa: CATSEPLAGDPSYNEQFF
d_call: .; j_call: TRBJ1-1; v_call: TRBV7-2; clone_size: few; cdr3_nt: TGTGCCAGCAGCTTAGTGGTTTACACTGAAGCTTTCTTT; cdr3_aa: CASSLVVYTEAFF
d_call: TRBD1; j_call: TRBJ1-3; v_call: TRBV29-1; clone_size: .; cdr3_nt: TGCAGCGTTGACGACAGGGAGTCTGGAAACACCATATATTTT; cdr3_aa: CSVDDRESGNTIYF
d_call: TRBD2; j_call: TRBJ2-1; v_call: TRBV4-1; clone_size: .; cdr3_nt: TGCGCCAGCAGCGGGGGGACTAGCAGGGGGGATGAGCAGTTCTTC; cdr3_aa: CASSGGTSRGDEQFF
d_call: .; j_call: TRBJ1-5; v_call: TRBV24-1; clone_size: .; cdr3_nt: TGTGCCACCGGCCTGTCTGGGCCCCAGCATTTT; cdr3_aa: CATGLSGPQHF
d_call: TRBD2; j_call: TRBJ2-3; v_call: TRBV7-9; clone_size: .; cdr3_nt: TGTGCCAGCAGCCCCTACCGCGGACTAGCGGGAGGGCAGGGAGCAGATACGCAGTATTTT; cdr3_aa: CASSPYRGLAGGQGADTQYF
d_call: TRBD2; j_call: TRBJ2-1; v_call: TRBV11-2; clone_size: .; cdr3_nt: TGTGCCAGCAGCTTGTTTAGCGGGAGCGCTTACAATGAGCAGTTCTTC; cdr3_aa: CASSLFSGSAYNEQFF
d_call: .; j_call: TRBJ2-5; v_call: TRBV29-1; clone_size: few; cdr3_nt: TGCAGCGTTGCCCCGAAGTTGGAGACCCAGTACTTC; cdr3_aa: CSVAPKLETQYF
d_call: TRBD1; j_call: TRBJ1-2; v_call: TRBV27; clone_size: .; cdr3_nt: TGTGCCAACAGTTTATCGGGACAGGGGGCGTATGGCTACACCTTC; cdr3_aa: CANSLSGQGAYGYTF
d_call: .; j_call: TRBJ2-3; v_call: TRBV28; clone_size: .; cdr3_nt: TGTGCCAGCAGTCCCGGGACCACCGGCACAGATACGCAGTATTTT; cdr3_aa: CASSPGTTGTDTQYF
d_call: TRBD2; j_call: TRBJ2-7; v_call: TRBV6-1; clone_size: .; cdr3_nt: TGTGCCAGCAGTAAAGCAACTAGCGCGCCCTACGAGCAGTACTTC; cdr3_aa: CASSKATSAPYEQYF
d_call: .; j_call: TRBJ2-1; v_call: TRBV9; clone_size: .; cdr3_nt: TGTGCCAGCAGCGTAGCTCTGAGCTCCTACAATGAGCAGTTCTTC; cdr3_aa: CASSVALSSYNEQFF
d_call: TRBD2; j_call: TRBJ2-1; v_call: TRBV6-2/TRBV6-3; clone_size: .; cdr3_nt: TGTGCCAGCAGTTATGGGACTAGCGGGAGCGATGAGCAGTTCTTC; cdr3_aa: CASSYGTSGSDEQFF
d_call: TRBD1; j_call: TRBJ2-3; v_call: TRBV3-1; clone_size: few; cdr3_nt: TGTGCCAGCAGCCAAGACGGACAGGGGGCAGGTAGCGGAACCATAAATAGAACAGATACGCAGTATTTT; cdr3_aa: CASSQDGQGAGSGTINRTDTQYF
d_call: .; j_call: TRBJ2-3; v_call: TRBV7-9; clone_size: many; cdr3_nt: TGTGCCAGCAGCTTGCAGTTAAGGACGCTAAGCACAGATACGCAGTATTTT; cdr3_aa: CASSLQLRTLSTDTQYF
d_call: .; j_call: TRBJ1-5; v_call: TRBV2; clone_size: many; cdr3_nt: TGTGCCAGCAGTGAGCGTGGGGGCAATCAGCCCCAGCATTTT; cdr3_aa: CASSERGGNQPQHF
d_call: TRBD2; j_call: TRBJ2-1; v_call: TRBV18; clone_size: .; cdr3_nt: TGTGCCAGCTCACCTAGGACTAGCGGGAGCGTCTCCTACAATGAGCAGTTCTTC; cdr3_aa: CASSPRTSGSVSYNEQFF
d_call: .; j_call: TRBJ2-5; v_call: TRBV5-5; clone_size: .; cdr3_nt: TGTGCCAGCAGCCCTTCTACATCCGGGGGAGAGACCCAGTACTTC; cdr3_aa: CASSPSTSGGETQYF
d_call: .; j_call: TRBJ1-2; v_call: TRBV10-3; clone_size: few; cdr3_nt: TGTGCCATCAGTGATTCGGTGGTCAGACCAAACTATGGCTACACCTTC; cdr3_aa: CAISDSVVRPNYGYTF
d_call: TRBD2; j_call: TRBJ2-7; v_call: TRBV7-2; clone_size: few; cdr3_nt: TGTGCCAGCAGCTTAGCCAGTGCTAGCGGGGTCTACGAGCAGTACTTC; cdr3_aa: CASSLASASGVYEQYF
d_call: .; j_call: TRBJ1-5; v_call: TRBV6-1; clone_size: few; cdr3_nt: TGTGCCAGCAGAATCGAAAATCAGCCCCAGCATTTT; cdr3_aa: CASRIENQPQHF
d_call: .; j_call: TRBJ2-5; v_call: TRBV28; clone_size: many; cdr3_nt: TGTGCCAGCAGTCCCTCCGGGGCCCGCCGGGAAGAGACCCAGTACTTC; cdr3_aa: CASSPSGARREETQYF
d_call: TRBD2; j_call: TRBJ2-2; v_call: TRBV11-2; clone_size: few; cdr3_nt: TGTGCCAGCAGCCTAGTGGCGGGAGGGATCGGGGAGCTGTTTTTT; cdr3_aa: CASSLVAGGIGELFF
d_call: TRBD2; j_call: TRBJ2-5; v_call: TRBV11-1; clone_size: many; cdr3_nt: TGTGCCAGCAGCACCTTGACTAGCCGGACCGCCCGGGGGACCCAGTACTTC; cdr3_aa: CASSTLTSRTARGTQYF
d_call: TRBD2; j_call: TRBJ2-2; v_call: TRBV12-3/TRBV12-4; clone_size: many; cdr3_nt: TGTGCCAGCAGTTTATATAGCGGGAGAGGATGGAACACCGGGGAGCTGTTTTTT; cdr3_aa: CASSLYSGRGWNTGELFF
d_call: TRBD1; j_call: TRBJ1-1; v_call: TRBV30; clone_size: many; cdr3_nt: TGTGCCTGGAGTGTAGGACAGGGGGCCACTGAAGCTTTCTTT; cdr3_aa: CAWSVGQGATEAFF
d_call: TRBD1; j_call: TRBJ2-2; v_call: TRBV30; clone_size: few; cdr3_nt: TGTGCCTGGAGTCCCCTGGGGACAGGGTCTCCCGGGGAGCTGTTTTTT; cdr3_aa: CAWSPLGTGSPGELFF
d_call: TRBD2; j_call: TRBJ2-1; v_call: TRBV7-3; clone_size: once; cdr3_nt: TGTGCCAGCAGCTTAATGGGGACTAGCGGGAGCGGTGAGCAGTTCTTC; cdr3_aa: CASSLMGTSGSGEQFF
d_call: .; j_call: TRBJ1-1; v_call: TRBV5-1; clone_size: .; cdr3_nt: TGCGCCAGCAGAGCGGGGGACATTAGGGGGAACGCTGAAGCTTTCTTT; cdr3_aa: CASRAGDIRGNAEAFF
d_call: .; j_call: TRBJ1-4; v_call: TRBV7-9; clone_size: many; cdr3_nt: TGTGCCAGCACTCCATCGGGACGGCGAGGGGAACTGTTTTTT; cdr3_aa: CASTPSGRRGELFF
d_call: TRBD1; j_call: TRBJ2-1; v_call: TRBV3-1; clone_size: .; cdr3_nt: TGTGCCAGCAGCCCTGGGACAGGGGGCGCGAATGAGCAGTTCTTC; cdr3_aa: CASSPGTGGANEQFF
d_call: .; j_call: TRBJ2-5; v_call: TRBV20-1; clone_size: many; cdr3_nt: TGCAGTGCTAGAGGTGACCAAGAGACCCAGTACTTC; cdr3_aa: CSARGDQETQYF
d_call: .; j_call: TRBJ1-1; v_call: TRBV6-1; clone_size: few; cdr3_nt: TGTGCCAGCAGTTACCGGCCGGGCACTGAAGCTTTCTTT; cdr3_aa: CASSYRPGTEAFF
d_call: TRBD2; j_call: TRBJ2-1; v_call: TRBV15; clone_size: .; cdr3_nt: TGTGCCACCAGCAGAGATGGACCCCTGGTTAGCGGGACTAATGAGCAGTTCTTC; cdr3_aa: CATSRDGPLVSGTNEQFF
d_call: TRBD2; j_call: TRBJ2-5; v_call: TRBV27; clone_size: few; cdr3_nt: TGTGCCAGCATTCAGGGGCCTAGCGGGAATCGAGAGACCCAGTACTTC; cdr3_aa: CASIQGPSGNRETQYF
d_call: .; j_call: TRBJ1-2; v_call: TRBV2; clone_size: many; cdr3_nt: TGTGCCAGCAGGGAAAACAGGGAAAGGAACTATGGCTACACCTTC; cdr3_aa: CASRENRERNYGYTF
d_call: .; j_call: TRBJ2-7; v_call: TRBV10-3; clone_size: .; cdr3_nt: TGTGCCATCAGTGTTTCTGGCGAGCAGTACTTC; cdr3_aa: CAISVSGEQYF
d_call: .; j_call: TRBJ2-2; v_call: TRBV12-3/TRBV12-4; clone_size: .; cdr3_nt: TGTGCCAGCTTCGTGGACGCGAACACCGGGGAGCTGTTTTTT; cdr3_aa: CASFVDANTGELFF
d_call: .; j_call: TRBJ2-2; v_call: TRBV7-3; clone_size: .; cdr3_nt: TGTGCCAGCAGCTCCCAGACTAGCGGGGAGCTGTTTTTT; cdr3_aa: CASSSQTSGELFF
d_call: .; j_call: TRBJ2-6; v_call: TRBV12-3/TRBV12-4; clone_size: once; cdr3_nt: TGTGCCAGCAGGCCGAACAGGGTCTACTCTGGGGCCAACGTCCTGACTTTC; cdr3_aa: CASRPNRVYSGANVLTF
d_call: TRBD2; j_call: TRBJ2-1; v_call: TRBV20-1; clone_size: .; cdr3_nt: TGCAGTGCTAGAGATTTAAAGGGGACTAGCGGTACGGAGCAGTTCTTC; cdr3_aa: CSARDLKGTSGTEQFF
d_call: .; j_call: TRBJ2-3; v_call: TRBV2; clone_size: few; cdr3_nt: TGTGCCAGCAGCGCGACAGCTAGCACAGATACGCAGTATTTT; cdr3_aa: CASSATASTDTQYF
d_call: TRBD2; j_call: TRBJ2-7; v_call: TRBV2; clone_size: many; cdr3_nt: TGTGCCAGCGAGGAGCGGGGCCTCGCCTACGAGCAGTACTTC; cdr3_aa: CASEERGLAYEQYF
d_call: .; j_call: TRBJ1-5; v_call: TRBV24-1; clone_size: once; cdr3_nt: TGTGCCACCAGTGAGGCCGCCTATCAGCCCCAGCATTTT; cdr3_aa: CATSEAAYQPQHF
d_call: TRBD2; j_call: TRBJ2-2; v_call: TRBV7-3; clone_size: .; cdr3_nt: TGTGCCAGCAGCTTAAATCCTAGCGGGAGGAACACCGGGGAGCTGTTTTTT; cdr3_aa: CASSLNPSGRNTGELFF
d_call: TRBD2; j_call: TRBJ2-5; v_call: TRBV12-3/TRBV12-4; clone_size: .; cdr3_nt: TGTGCCAGCAGAACTAGCGGGGGTCCAGAGACCCAGTACTTC; cdr3_aa: CASRTSGGPETQYF
d_call: .; j_call: TRBJ1-6; v_call: TRBV28; clone_size: .; cdr3_nt: TGTGCCAGCAGTTACCGAGGAAATTCACCCCTCCACTTT; cdr3_aa: CASSYRGNSPLHF
d_call: TRBD2; j_call: TRBJ2-7; v_call: TRBV4-1; clone_size: few; cdr3_nt: TGCGCCAGCAGCAAGCTAGCGGGAGGCCTCGAGCAGTACTTC; cdr3_aa: CASSKLAGGLEQYF
d_call: TRBD1; j_call: TRBJ2-3; v_call: TRBV5-1; clone_size: many; cdr3_nt: TGCGCCAGCACCTCCGGGACAGGGGGAAGCACAGATACGCAGTATTTT; cdr3_aa: CASTSGTGGSTDTQYF
d_call: .; j_call: TRBJ1-5; v_call: TRBV6-1; clone_size: many; cdr3_nt: TGTGCCAGCCGTCGGGACATCAATCAGCCCCAGCATTTT; cdr3_aa: CASRRDINQPQHF